This is a list of T cell receptor beta chains from one sample in a study of beta chain features in type 1 diabetes. Generated by immunoSEQ multiplex PCR, the TCRdb table keeps only in-frame clones and is missing some. This sample has under 250,000 clones, with roughly 10% found just once. Sequenced material: central memory CD4+ T cells from blood. These receptor sequences come from a man in his late teens or twenties in good health. Each CDR3 is given with its conserved first and last residue. The D gene is left open where the match is weak. Rows give clone size only sometimes, using once, few, many, or a class for an expanded clone.

clone size | J gene | V gene | D gene | CDR3 DNA | CDR3 protein
. | TRBJ1-5 | TRBV27 | . | TGTGCCAGCAGTTTATTCCACAGGGATCAGCCCCAGCATTTT | CASSLFHRDQPQHF
. | TRBJ2-7 | TRBV7-2 | . | TGTGCCAGCAGCCGAGAGCTGGGATACTCCTACGAGCAGTACTTC | CASSRELGYSYEQYF
. | TRBJ2-1 | TRBV11-2 | . | TGTGCCAGCAGCCAAACCAACTACCACAATGAGCAGTTCTTC | CASSQTNYHNEQFF
. | TRBJ1-1 | TRBV4-1 | . | TGCGCCAGCAGCAAGGGGCCATCGGGCACTGAAGCTTTCTTT | CASSKGPSGTEAFF
many | TRBJ2-6 | TRBV25-1 | . | TGTGCCAGCAGTGAATCGGGGTTTGCTGGGGCCAACGTCCTGACTTTC | CASSESGFAGANVLTF
. | TRBJ2-2 | TRBV21-1 | . | TGTGCCAAGACAGGACTAGAATCGGCAAAATGCGGGGAGCTGTTTTTT | CAKTGLESAKCGELFF
. | TRBJ2-1 | TRBV9 | TRBD2 | TGTGCCAGCAGCGTCACCGGACTAGCTCTGTACAATGAGCAGTTCTTC | CASSVTGLALYNEQFF
few | TRBJ1-1 | TRBV6-6 | . | TGTGCCAGCAGTGACCTGGGTGGAAAGAACACTGAAGCTTTCTTT | CASSDLGGKNTEAFF
few | TRBJ2-5 | TRBV2 | . | TGTGCCAGCACAGGGGCTGGAGAGACCCAGTACTTC | CASTGAGETQYF
few | TRBJ1-2 | TRBV28 | . | TGTGCCAGCAGGTACCTGAACTATGGCTACACCTTC | CASRYLNYGYTF
few | TRBJ2-7 | TRBV7-2 | . | TGTGCCAGCAGCTTAGGATATCGGCAGCCCTACGAGCAGTACTTC | CASSLGYRQPYEQYF
. | TRBJ1-2 | TRBV7-6 | TRBD1 | TGTGCCAGCAGCCCCACAGGGGGCGGCTATGGCTACACCTTC | CASSPTGGGYGYTF
few | TRBJ1-2 | TRBV6-6 | . | TGTGCCAGCAGATCGACAGGCCAACCTTATGGCTACACCTTC | CASRSTGQPYGYTF
few | TRBJ1-5 | TRBV19 | TRBD1 | TGTGCCAGTAGCCCGGACAGGGCACAGCCCCAGCATTTT | CASSPDRAQPQHF
. | TRBJ2-2 | TRBV18 | . | TGTGCCAGCTCCCTAGGACAGACCGGGGAGCTGTTTTTT | CASSLGQTGELFF
few | TRBJ2-1 | TRBV28 | TRBD2 | TGTGCCAGCAGTTTTGGCGGGAGCTCCTACAATGAGCAGTTCTTC | CASSFGGSSYNEQFF
many | TRBJ2-7 | TRBV7-8 | TRBD2 | TGTGCCAGCAGTACTATAGCGGGAGCCCCCGAGCAGTACTTC | CASSTIAGAPEQYF
. | TRBJ1-2 | TRBV30 | TRBD1 | TGTGCCTCCCGGGACAGGGATGCAGGTGGCTACACCTTC | CASRDRDAGGYTF
many | TRBJ2-5 | TRBV5-1 | . | TGCGCCAGCAGCTCTTACGAAACAGATGGGCAAGAGACCCAGTACTTC | CASSSYETDGQETQYF
many | TRBJ2-1 | TRBV7-6 | . | TGTGCCAGCAGCTTAGGCGGGGGCTTATCCTACAATGAGCAGTTCTTC | CASSLGGGLSYNEQFF
few | TRBJ2-5 | TRBV7-9 | . | TGTGCCAGCAGCTTAGTTGGGGGGCCCGAGACCCAGTACTTC | CASSLVGGPETQYF
many | TRBJ2-7 | TRBV23-1 | TRBD2 | TGCGCCAGCAGTTCGACTAGCGGGAACATATTAAGCTCCTACGAGCAGTACTTC | CASSSTSGNILSSYEQYF
. | TRBJ2-1 | TRBV10-3 | TRBD2 | TGTGCCATCAGTCTACAGCGGGGCTACTACAATGAGCAGTTCTTC | CAISLQRGYYNEQFF
. | TRBJ1-2 | TRBV30 | TRBD1 | TGTGCCTGGATCGCCCAGGGGGTCGGCGGCTACACCTTC | CAWIAQGVGGYTF
. | TRBJ1-2 | TRBV7-2 | . | TGTGCCAGCAGCACAACCAGGATCTCCTATGGCTACACCTTC | CASSTTRISYGYTF
. | TRBJ2-7 | TRBV6-5 | . | TGTGCCAGCCGGACAAAGCAGTACTTC | CASRTKQYF
. | TRBJ1-1 | TRBV7-2 | . | TGTGCCAGCAGCTTGATGAGGGGCGGAACTGAAGCTTTCTTT | CASSLMRGGTEAFF
. | TRBJ2-1 | TRBV14 | TRBD1 | TGTGCCAGCAGCACCTGGACAGGTGGAAATGAGCAGTTCTTC | CASSTWTGGNEQFF
. | TRBJ2-1 | TRBV6-5 | . | TGTGCCAGCATTTACCAGGGAGGGGGATACAATGAGCAGTTCTTC | CASIYQGGGYNEQFF
. | TRBJ2-1 | TRBV7-2 | . | TGTGCCAGCAGCTTAGGCGGTGAGGGGAGACTCCAGTTCTTC | CASSLGGEGRLQFF
. | TRBJ2-5 | TRBV27 | . | TGTGCCAGCAGTTTATCTAGGGGGGAGCAGTACTTC | CASSLSRGEQYF